This T cell receptor (beta chain) was retrieved from a study of T-cell memory formation after mild COVID-19. TCRdb passed the 5' RACE reads through MiXCR, listing each CDR3 protein once. The table has roughly 310,000 distinct CDR3 sequences, roughly 15% seen once. There are 18 residues in the CDR3. Germline-derived CDR1 and CDR2 are LGHNA and YNFKEQ. V lost 0 bases to trimming and J lost 4 bases; unmatched junction nucleotides: 8. This clonotype was observed a few times. This sequence joins TRBV4-2 and TRBJ2-5; 13 bases match TRBD2. Source material: PBMCs or a T cell subset sorted from them (not recorded which). The sequence derives from a man aged 18 to 30 who had mild COVID-19 (a few samples of this study predate the infection). Cell type and time point are not known. The CDR3 coding sequence is TGTGCCAGCAGCCAAGATCCCTCACTAGCGGGGGGGCGAGAGACCCAGTACTTC. It specifies CASSQDPSLAGGRETQYF.